This entry is about one T cell receptor (beta chain). The antigen is undetermined. This entry is derived from a study of Ad26.COV2.S vaccination and SARS-CoV-2 variants. Study results and caveats: Vaccinees reportedly had broad spike-specific CD8+ and CD4+ T cell responses.

Only in-frame clones appear in the TCRdb table, and some are missing; sequencing was by immunoSEQ multiplex PCR. The data contain 300,000 to 350,000 clones, approximately 86% of them singletons. Treatment: about 20 received Ad26.COV2.S at low or high dose, single or two shots; about five received placebo; per-sample allocation not given. Collection of the samples took place on day 63 after the first injection of vaccine or placebo. With 6 bases clipped from V and 1 base from J, the junction kept 2 bases outside the gene matches. Germline V CDR1 and CDR2: ENHRY, SYGVKD. CDR3 length: 13 amino acids. This sequence was found in a person between 18 and 65 years old who received the Ad26.COV2.S COVID-19 vaccine or a placebo. This sample comprised peripheral blood, obtained in a trial of Ad26.COV2.S vaccine versus placebo. The chain couples TRBV10-3 to TRBJ1-1; 7 bases fit TRBD1. The CDR3 loop is CAISGTANTEAFF. In DNA form, the CDR3 reads TGTGCCATCAGCGGGACAGCGAACACTGAAGCTTTCTTT.